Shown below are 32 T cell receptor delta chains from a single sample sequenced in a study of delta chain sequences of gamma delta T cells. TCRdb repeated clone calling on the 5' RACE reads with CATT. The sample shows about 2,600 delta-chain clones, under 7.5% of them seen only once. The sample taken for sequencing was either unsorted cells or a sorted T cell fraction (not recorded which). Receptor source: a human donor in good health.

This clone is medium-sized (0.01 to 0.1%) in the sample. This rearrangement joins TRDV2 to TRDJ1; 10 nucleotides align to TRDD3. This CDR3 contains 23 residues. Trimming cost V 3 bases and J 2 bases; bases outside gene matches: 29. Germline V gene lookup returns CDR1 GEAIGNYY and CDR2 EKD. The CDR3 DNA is TGTGCCTGTGACGTCCTACCTGCATCTAGACTGGGGGATCGAAGGGGTAATACCGATAAACTCATCTTT. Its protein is CACDVLPASRLGDRRGNTDKLIF.

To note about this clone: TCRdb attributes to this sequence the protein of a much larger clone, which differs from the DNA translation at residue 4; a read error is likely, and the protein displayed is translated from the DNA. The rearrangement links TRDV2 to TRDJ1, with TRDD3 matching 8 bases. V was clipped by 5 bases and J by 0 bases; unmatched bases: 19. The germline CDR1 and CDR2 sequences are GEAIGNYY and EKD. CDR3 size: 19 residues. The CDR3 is CACVILVSEGIRYTDKLIF. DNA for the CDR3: TGTGCCTGTGTCATCCTAGTCTCCGAAGGGATACGCTACACCGATAAACTCATCTTT.

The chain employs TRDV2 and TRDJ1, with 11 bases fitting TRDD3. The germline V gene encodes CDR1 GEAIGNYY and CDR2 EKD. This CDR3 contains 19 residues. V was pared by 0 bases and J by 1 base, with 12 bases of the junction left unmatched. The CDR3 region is CACDTLTQLGDSGTDKLIF. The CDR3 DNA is TGTGCCTGTGACACCCTCACCCAACTGGGGGATAGTGGCACCGATAAACTCATCTTT.

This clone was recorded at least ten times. CDR3 bases: TGTGCCTGTGATCAATGGGGGAGCACCGATAAACTCATCTTT. Translated, it gives CACDQWGSTDKLIF. The chain carries TRDV2 and TRDJ1, with 7 bases identical to TRDD3. Trimming removed 4 bases from V and 1 base from J; junction bases left unmatched: 5. CDR1 and CDR2 from the germline V gene are GEAIGNYY and EKD. This CDR3 is built from 14 residues.

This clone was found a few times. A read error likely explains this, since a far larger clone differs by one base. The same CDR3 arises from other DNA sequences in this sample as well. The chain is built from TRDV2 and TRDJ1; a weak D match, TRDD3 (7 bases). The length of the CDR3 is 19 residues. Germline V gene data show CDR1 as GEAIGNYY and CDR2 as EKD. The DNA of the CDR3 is TGTGCCTGTGACACCCTTTCCTATTCTGGGGGGACATACACCGATAAACTAATCTTT. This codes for CACDTLSYSGGTYTDKLIF.

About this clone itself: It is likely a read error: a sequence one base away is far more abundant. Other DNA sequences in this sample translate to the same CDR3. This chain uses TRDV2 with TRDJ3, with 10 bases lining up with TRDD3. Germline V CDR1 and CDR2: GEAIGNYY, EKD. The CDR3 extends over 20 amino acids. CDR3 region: CACDPAVLGDASWDTRQMFF. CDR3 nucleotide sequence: TGTGCCTGTGACCCCGCAGTACTGGGGGATGCCTCCTGGGACACCCGGCAGATGTTTTTC.

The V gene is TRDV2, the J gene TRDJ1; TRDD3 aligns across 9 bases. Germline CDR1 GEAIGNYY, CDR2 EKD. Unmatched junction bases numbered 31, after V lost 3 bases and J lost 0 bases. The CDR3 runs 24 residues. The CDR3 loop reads CACDPVPNRRGTGGLGSYTDKLIF. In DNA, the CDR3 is TGTGCCTGTGACCCTGTCCCTAACCGAAGGGGTACTGGGGGACTTGGGTCGTACACCGATAAACTCATCTTT.

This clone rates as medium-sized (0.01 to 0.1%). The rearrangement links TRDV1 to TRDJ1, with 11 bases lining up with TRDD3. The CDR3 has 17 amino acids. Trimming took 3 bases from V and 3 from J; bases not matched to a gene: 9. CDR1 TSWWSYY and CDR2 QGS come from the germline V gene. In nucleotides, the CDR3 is TGTGCTCTTGGGGACCAATCCTGGGGGATACTGGCCGATAAACTCATCTTT. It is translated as CALGDQSWGILADKLIF.

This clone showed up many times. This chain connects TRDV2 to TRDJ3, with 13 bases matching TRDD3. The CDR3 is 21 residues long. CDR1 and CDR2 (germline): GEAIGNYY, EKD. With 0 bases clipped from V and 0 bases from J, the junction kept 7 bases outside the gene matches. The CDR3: CACDTATGGYDSSWDTRQMFF. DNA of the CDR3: TGTGCCTGTGACACCGCTACTGGGGGATACGACAGCTCCTGGGACACCCGACAGATGTTTTTC.

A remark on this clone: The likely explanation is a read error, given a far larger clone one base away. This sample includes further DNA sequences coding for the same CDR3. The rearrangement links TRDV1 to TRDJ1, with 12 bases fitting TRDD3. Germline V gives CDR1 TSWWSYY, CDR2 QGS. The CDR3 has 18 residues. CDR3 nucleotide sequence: TGCGCTCTTGGGGAACTTACAGCTGGGGGATACGAAACCGATAAACTCATCTTT. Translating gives CALGELTAGGYETDKLIF.

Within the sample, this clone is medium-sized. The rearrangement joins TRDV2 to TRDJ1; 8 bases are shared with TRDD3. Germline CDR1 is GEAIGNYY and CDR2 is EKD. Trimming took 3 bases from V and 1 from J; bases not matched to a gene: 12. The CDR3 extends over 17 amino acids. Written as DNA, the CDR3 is TGTGCCTGTGACTCCTTATCCGGGGGATATAGCACCGATAAACTCATCTTT. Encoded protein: CACDSLSGGYSTDKLIF.

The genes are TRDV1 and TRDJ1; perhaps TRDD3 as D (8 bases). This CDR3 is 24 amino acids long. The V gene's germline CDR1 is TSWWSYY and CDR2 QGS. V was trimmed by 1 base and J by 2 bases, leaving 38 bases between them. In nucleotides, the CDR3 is TGTGCTCTTGGGGAACCCCCAATGTTCCTACTGGGGGCTAAGATGATAGGGATGACCGATAAACTCATCTTT. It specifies CALGEPPMFLLGAKMIGMTDKLIF.

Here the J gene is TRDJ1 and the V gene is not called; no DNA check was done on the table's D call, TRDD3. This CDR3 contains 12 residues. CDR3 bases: TGTGCCACCGTGACTGGGCCCGATAAACTCATCTTT. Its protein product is CATVTGPDKLIF.

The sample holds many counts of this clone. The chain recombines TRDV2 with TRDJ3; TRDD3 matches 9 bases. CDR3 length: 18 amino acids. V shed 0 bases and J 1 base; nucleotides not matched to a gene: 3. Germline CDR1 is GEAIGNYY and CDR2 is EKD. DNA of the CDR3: TGTGCCTGTGACACCCCCACTGGGGGATCCTGGGACACCCGACAGATGTTTTTC. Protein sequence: CACDTPTGGSWDTRQMFF.

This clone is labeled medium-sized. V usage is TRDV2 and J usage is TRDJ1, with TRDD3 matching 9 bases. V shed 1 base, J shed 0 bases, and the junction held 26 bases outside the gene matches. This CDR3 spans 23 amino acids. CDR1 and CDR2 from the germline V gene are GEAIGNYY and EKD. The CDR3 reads CACDTLLGIRVNGSIGYTDKLIF. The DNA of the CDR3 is TGTGCCTGTGACACTCTACTGGGGATACGCGTAAACGGTAGTATCGGGTACACCGATAAACTCATCTTT.

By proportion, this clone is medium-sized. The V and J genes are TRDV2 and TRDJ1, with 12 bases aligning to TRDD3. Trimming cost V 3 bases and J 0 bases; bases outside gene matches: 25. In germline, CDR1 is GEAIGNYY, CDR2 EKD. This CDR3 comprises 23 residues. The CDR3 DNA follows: TGTGCCTGTGACCAAGTCCAAGAGGCTCCGCGCGCTGGGGGATACGGGAACACCGATAAACTCATCTTT. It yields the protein CACDQVQEAPRAGGYGNTDKLIF.

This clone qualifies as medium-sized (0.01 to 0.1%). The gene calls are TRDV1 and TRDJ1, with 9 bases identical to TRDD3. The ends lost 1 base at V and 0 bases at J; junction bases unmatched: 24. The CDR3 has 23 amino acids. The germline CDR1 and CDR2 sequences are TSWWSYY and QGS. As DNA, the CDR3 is TGTGCTCTTGGGGAACCAGGTTTGGCTTCCCTATGTGGGGGATATTGGTACACCGATAAACTCATCTTT. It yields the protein CALGEPGLASLCGGYWYTDKLIF.

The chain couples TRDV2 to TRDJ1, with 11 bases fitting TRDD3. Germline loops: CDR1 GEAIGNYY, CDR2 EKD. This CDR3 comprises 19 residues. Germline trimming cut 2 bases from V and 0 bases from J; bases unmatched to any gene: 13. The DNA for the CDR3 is TGTGCCTGTGACAACTTAGTTGGGGGATACGGAAGAGACACCGATAAACTCATCTTT. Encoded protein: CACDNLVGGYGRDTDKLIF.

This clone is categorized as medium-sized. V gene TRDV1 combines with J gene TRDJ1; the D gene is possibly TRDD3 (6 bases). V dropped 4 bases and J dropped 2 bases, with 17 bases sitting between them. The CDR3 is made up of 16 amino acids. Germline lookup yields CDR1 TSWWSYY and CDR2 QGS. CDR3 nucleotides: TGTGCTCTTGGGGTCCCCCTCCGGGGGAGGACCGATAAACTCATCTTT. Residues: CALGVPLRGRTDKLIF.

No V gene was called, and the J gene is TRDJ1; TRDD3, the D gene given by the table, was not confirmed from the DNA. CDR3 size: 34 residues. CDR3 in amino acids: CASSDLLYPTSSGINAESIPMFLLGDKEDDKLIF. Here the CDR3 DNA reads TGTGCCTCTTCCGATCTACTCTATCCGACAAGCAGTGGTATCAACGCAGAGTCTATTCCAATGTTCCTACTGGGGGATAAGGAGGACGATAAACTCATCTTT.

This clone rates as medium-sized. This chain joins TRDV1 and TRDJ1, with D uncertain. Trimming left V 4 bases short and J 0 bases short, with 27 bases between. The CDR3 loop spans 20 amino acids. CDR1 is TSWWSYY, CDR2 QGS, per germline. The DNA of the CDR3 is TGTGCTCTTGGGGGACTTTCTTCTAAATCCACGGTTGGGTACACCGATAAACTCATCTTT. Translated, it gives CALGGLSSKSTVGYTDKLIF.

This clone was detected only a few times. Here the CDR3 reads CACEPLGGRYTDKLIF. DNA for the CDR3: TGTGCCTGTGAGCCATTGGGGGGACGGTACACCGATAAACTCATCTTT. The chain has TRDV2 and TRDJ1, with D possibly matching TRDD3 (6 bases). V dropped 4 bases and J dropped 0 bases, with 17 bases sitting between them. The CDR3 has 16 amino acids. Germline V gene lookup returns CDR1 GEAIGNYY and CDR2 EKD.

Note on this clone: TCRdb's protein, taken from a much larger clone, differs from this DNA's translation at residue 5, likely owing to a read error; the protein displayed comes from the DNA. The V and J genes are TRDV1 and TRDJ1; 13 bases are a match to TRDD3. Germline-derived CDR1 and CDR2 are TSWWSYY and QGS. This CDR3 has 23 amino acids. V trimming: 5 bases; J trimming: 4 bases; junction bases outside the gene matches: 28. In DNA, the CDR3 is TGTGCTCTTGGGCCTACTTCCTATTCATACTGGGGGATACGCTGGAGTGGGGGCGATAAACTCATCTTT. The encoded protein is CALGPTSYSYWGIRWSGGDKLIF.

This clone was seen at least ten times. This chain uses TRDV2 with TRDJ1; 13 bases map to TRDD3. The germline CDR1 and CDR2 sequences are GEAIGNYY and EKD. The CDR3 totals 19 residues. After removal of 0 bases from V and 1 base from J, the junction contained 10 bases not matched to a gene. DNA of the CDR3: TGTGCCTGTGACACCGTGCCCATACTGGGGGATACGGCCACCGATAAACTCATCTTT. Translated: CACDTVPILGDTATDKLIF.

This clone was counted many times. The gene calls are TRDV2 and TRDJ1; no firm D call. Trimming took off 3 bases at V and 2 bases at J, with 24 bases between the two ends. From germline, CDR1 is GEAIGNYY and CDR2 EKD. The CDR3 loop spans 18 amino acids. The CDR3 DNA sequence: TGTGCCTGTGACGGTTTGGGCGGGCGCGTTGGTGGGACCGATAAACTCATCTTT. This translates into CACDGLGGRVGGTDKLIF.

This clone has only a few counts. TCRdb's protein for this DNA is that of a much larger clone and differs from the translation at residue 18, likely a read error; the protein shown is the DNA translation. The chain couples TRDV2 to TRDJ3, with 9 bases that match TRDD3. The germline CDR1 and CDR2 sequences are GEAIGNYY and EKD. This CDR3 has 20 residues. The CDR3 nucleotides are TGTGCCTGTGACCCGCTACTGGGGGACTCCAGCTCCTGGGACACCCGACAGGTGTTTTTC. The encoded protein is CACDPLLGDSSSWDTRQVFF.

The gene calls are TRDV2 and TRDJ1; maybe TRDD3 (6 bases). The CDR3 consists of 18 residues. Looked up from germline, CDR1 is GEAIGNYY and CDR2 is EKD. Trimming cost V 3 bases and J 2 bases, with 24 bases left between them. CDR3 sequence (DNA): TGTGCCTGTGACCCATTGGGCGGCGGGGGACGGGAGACCGATAAACTCATCTTT. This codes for CACDPLGGGGRETDKLIF.

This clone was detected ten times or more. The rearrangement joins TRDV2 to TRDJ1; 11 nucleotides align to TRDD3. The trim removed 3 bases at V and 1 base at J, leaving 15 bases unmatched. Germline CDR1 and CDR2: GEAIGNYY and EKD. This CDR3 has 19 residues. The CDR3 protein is CACDPMVVGDTRGTDKLIF. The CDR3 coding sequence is TGTGCCTGTGACCCAATGGTTGTGGGGGATACGAGGGGCACCGATAAACTCATCTTT.

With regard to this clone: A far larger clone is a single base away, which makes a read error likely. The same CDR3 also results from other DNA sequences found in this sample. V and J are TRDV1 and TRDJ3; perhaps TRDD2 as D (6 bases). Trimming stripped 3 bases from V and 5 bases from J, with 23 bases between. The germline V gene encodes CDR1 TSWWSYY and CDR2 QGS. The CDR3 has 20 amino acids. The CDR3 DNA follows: TGTGCTCTTGGGGAGACTCGACCTTCCGCGATGCGGGGGGACACCCGACAGATGTTTTTC. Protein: CALGETRPSAMRGDTRQMFF.

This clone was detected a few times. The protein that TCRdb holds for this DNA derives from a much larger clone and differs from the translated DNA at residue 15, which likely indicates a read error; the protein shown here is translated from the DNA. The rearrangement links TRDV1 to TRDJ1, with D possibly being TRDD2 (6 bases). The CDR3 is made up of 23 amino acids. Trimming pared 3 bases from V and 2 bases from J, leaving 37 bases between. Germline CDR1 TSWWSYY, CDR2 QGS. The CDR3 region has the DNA TGTGCTCTTGGGGACACCCCCCCGATCCTACGCACTGGCCCAACGTATTATACCGATAAACTCATCTTT. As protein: CALGDTPPILRTGPTYYTDKLIF.

As DNA, the CDR3 is TGTGCTCTTGGGGAACTTAATCACCCTTCCTACTACACCACGCCGTACACCGATAAACTCATCTTT. It translates to CALGELNHPSYYTTPYTDKLIF. The V call is TRDV1, the J call TRDJ1; 9 nucleotides match TRDD2. Germline values: CDR1 TSWWSYY, CDR2 QGS. The CDR3 runs to 22 residues. V was clipped by 0 bases and J by 0 bases; unmatched bases: 20.

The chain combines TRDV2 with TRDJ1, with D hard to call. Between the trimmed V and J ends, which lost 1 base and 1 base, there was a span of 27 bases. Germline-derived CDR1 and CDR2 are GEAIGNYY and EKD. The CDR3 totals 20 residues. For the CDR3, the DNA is TGTGCCTGTGACACGATTCGGTCTCCCGATAATTCGGGTATCACCGATAAACTCATCTTT. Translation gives CACDTIRSPDNSGITDKLIF.